These 21 T cell receptor beta chains were all obtained from the same sample, sequenced in a study of blood T cell repertoires in COVID-19. This table comes from immunoSEQ multiplex PCR, and its TCRdb copy is limited to in-frame clones, with some not included. The table shows roughly 110,000 clones, with 75% to 95% occurring only once. The material sequenced was peripheral blood. These receptors were obtained from a woman aged 30 to 39 with acute or convalescent COVID-19.

The chain employs TRBV3-1 (or the pseudogene TRBV3-2) and TRBJ2-1; the D gene is possibly TRBD2 (5 bases). V was clipped by 3 bases and J by 11 bases, with 8 bases between them. Germline V gene sequence: CDR1 LGHDT, CDR2 YNNKEL (reference sequence). The CDR3 covers 11 residues. As DNA, the CDR3 is TGTGCCAGCAGCCACGGACTTAAGCAGTTCTTC. Translation: CASSHGLKQFF.

The chain recombines TRBV30 with TRBJ1-1, with a possible D match to TRBD1 (5 bases). This CDR3 contains 14 residues. CDR1 and CDR2 (germline): GTSNPN, SVGIG (reference sequence). V lost 5 bases to trimming and J lost 6 bases, with 19 bases between them. CDR3 DNA sequence: TGTGCCTGGGGGAGGAGGGGCTGGGTGGCTGAAGCTTTCTTT. Protein product: CAWGRRGWVAEAFF.

The chain carries TRBV7-6 and TRBJ1-4; D possibly corresponds to TRBD1 (6 bases). This CDR3 is built from 18 residues. CDR1 is SGHVS and CDR2 is FNYEAQ in the germline V gene. The V end lost 1 base, the J end lost 7 bases, and 22 bases lay between the germline ends. CDR3 region: CASSLGTAGTPNGEKLFF. CDR3 DNA: TGTGCCAGCAGCTTAGGAACGGCCGGGACACCTAACGGTGAAAAACTGTTTTTT.

This chain connects TRBV5-1 to TRBJ1-2, with 8 positions matching TRBD1. The germline CDR1 and CDR2 sequences are SGHRS and YFSETQ. The CDR3 covers 17 residues. Losses at the gene ends were 4 bases for V and 6 bases for J; bases not matched to a gene: 17. The CDR3 bases are TGCGCCAGCAGCCCCAACCCGCCGCAGGGGGCGCGAGATGGCTACACCTTC. Its protein is CASSPNPPQGARDGYTF.

CDR3 loop: CASSSWTEDYEQYF. The CDR3 DNA follows: TGTGCCAGCAGTTCCTGGACAGAAGACTACGAGCAGTACTTC. This chain connects TRBV6-2 or TRBV6-3 to TRBJ2-7; weak D call: TRBD1 (6 bases). The CDR3 loop spans 14 amino acids. Germline CDR1 is MNHEY and CDR2 is SVGEGT. Trimming pared 4 bases from V and 3 bases from J, leaving 13 bases between.

The chain uses TRBV15 and TRBJ2-3; a possible D gene is TRBD2 (8 bases). CDR1 LNHNV and CDR2 YYDKDF come from the germline V gene (reference sequence). V was shortened by 3 bases and J by 3 bases, with 16 bases between the two germline ends. CDR3 length equals 16 residues. The CDR3 reads CATSSRGGRGTDTQYF. CDR3 nucleotides: TGTGCCACCAGCAGCCGGGGGGGCAGGGGGACAGATACGCAGTATTTT.

The chain joins TRBV7-9 to TRBJ1-3; D may be TRBD1 (6 bases). This CDR3 contains 15 residues. The V and J ends lost 5 bases and 0 bases respectively, with 11 bases between them. Germline CDR1 reads SEHNR; CDR2 reads FQNEAQ (reference sequence). CDR3 nucleotides: TGTGCCAGCAGCCTCCGGACAGACTCTGGAAACACCATATATTTT. It specifies CASSLRTDSGNTIYF. Based on the CDR3 plus reference TRBV7-9 and TRBJ1-3, the full variable domain is DTGVSQNPRHKITKRGQNVTFRCDPISEHNRLYWYRQTLGQGPEFLTYFQNEAQLEKSRLLSDRFSAERPKGSFSTLEIQRTEQGDSAMYLCASSLRTDSGNTIYFGEGSWLTVV.

This chain joins TRBV19 and TRBJ2-1; 9 bases align to TRBD2. The CDR3 loop spans 17 amino acids. The junction had 12 bases not matched to a gene; V was cut back by 6 bases and J by 3 bases. Germline values: CDR1 LNHDA, CDR2 SQIVND (reference sequence). The CDR3 spells CASRPRQTSGLYNEQFF. The CDR3 DNA reads as TGTGCCAGTAGACCCCGCCAGACTAGCGGACTCTACAATGAGCAGTTCTTC.

In DNA form, the CDR3 reads TGCAGTGCTAGTGGTGTGACAAGCGAGACCCAGTACTTC. Translated, it gives CSASGVTSETQYF. The chain has TRBV20-1 and TRBJ2-5; D unclear. CDR1 is DFQATT and CDR2 is SNEGSKA in the germline V gene (reference sequence). The V end was cut by 3 bases, the J end by 5 bases, with 13 bases between. This CDR3 contains 13 residues.

V and J are TRBV9 and TRBJ1-1; the D gene is possibly TRBD1 (5 bases). Germline lookup yields CDR1 SGDLS and CDR2 YYNGEE. V gave up 5 bases and J gave up 4 bases, with 15 bases separating them. CDR3 length equals 14 residues. The CDR3 is CASSGRASGTEAFF. The CDR3 bases are TGTGCCAGCAGTGGCAGGGCTTCGGGCACTGAAGCTTTCTTT.

The rearrangement links TRBV28 to TRBJ1-1, with TRBD1 identical over 9 bases. The V and J ends lost 6 bases and 4 bases, in that order; junction bases with no gene match: 6. Germline CDR1 and CDR2: MDHEN and SYDVKM. This CDR3 is 14 amino acids long. The CDR3 bases are TGTGCCAGCAGGAGGACAGGGGCCTTCACTGAAGCTTTCTTT. Translating gives CASRRTGAFTEAFF.

The rearrangement links TRBV30 to TRBJ2-2, with D perhaps matching TRBD2 (7 bases). With 4 bases removed from V and 4 bases from J, the gap between germline ends came to 19 bases. The CDR3 spans 16 residues. Per the germline V gene, CDR1 is GTSNPN and CDR2 is SVGIG (reference sequence). CDR3 DNA: TGTGCCTGGACTATGGGGGGGCGGATCCTCACCGGGGAGCTGTTTTTT. Encoded protein: CAWTMGGRILTGELFF.

This chain links TRBV9 with TRBJ2-7; TRBD1 agrees at 8 bases. The CDR3 covers 15 residues. V gave up 0 bases and J gave up 4 bases; unmatched junction bases: 6. Germline loops: CDR1 SGDLS, CDR2 YYNGEE. The CDR3 region has the DNA TGTGCCAGCAGCGTAGTTCCAGGGGGCTTGTACGAGCAGTACTTC. Encoded protein: CASSVVPGGLYEQYF.

The rearrangement joins TRBV27 to TRBJ2-3; D perhaps matches TRBD2 (6 bases). Germline CDR1 and CDR2: MNHEY and SMNVEV (reference sequence). The ends were cut back, 4 bases at V and 1 base at J, with 12 bases in the middle. CDR3 length: 15 residues. DNA for the CDR3: TGTGCCAGCAGTTGGGGTCCGGGAGGCACAGATACGCAGTATTTT. Its translation is CASSWGPGGTDTQYF.

The rearrangement joins TRBV28 to TRBJ2-7, with D maybe TRBD1 (6 bases). The CDR3 is made up of 14 amino acids. Trimming took 4 bases from V and 4 from J, leaving 14 bases between them. From germline, CDR1 is MDHEN and CDR2 SYDVKM. This CDR3 reads CASSSSGTFYEQYF. DNA of the CDR3: TGTGCCAGCAGTTCCTCGGGGACATTTTACGAGCAGTACTTC.

The V and J genes are TRBV30 and TRBJ2-5, with D possibly being TRBD2 (5 bases). Trimming cost V 2 bases and J 7 bases, with 11 bases left between them. The CDR3 is made up of 12 amino acids. Germline lookup yields CDR1 GTSNPN and CDR2 SVGIG (reference sequence). The CDR3 DNA sequence: TGTGCCTGGAGTCCGGGGAGCGGGACCCAGTACTTC. This encodes CAWSPGSGTQYF.

This clone was counted between two and nine times. This chain joins TRBV11-3 and TRBJ2-5, with 9 positions matching TRBD2. This CDR3 comprises 16 residues. The germline gives CDR1 SGHNT, CDR2 YENEEA. V trimming: 1 base; J trimming: 1 base; junction bases outside the gene matches: 4. For the CDR3, the DNA is TGTGCCAGCAGCTTAGGATTAGCGGGAGTCCAAGAGACCCAGTACTTC. Encoded protein: CASSLGLAGVQETQYF.

J is TRBJ1-4 and V is TRBV7-3, with 7 bases matching TRBD1. Germline values: CDR1 SGHTA, CDR2 FQGTGA. The CDR3 runs to 15 residues. Trimming took 5 bases from V and 5 from J; bases not matched to a gene: 8. CDR3 in DNA: TGTGCCAGCAGCCCTACAGGGGATAGGAATGAAAAACTGTTTTTT. Translated, it gives CASSPTGDRNEKLFF. The entire variable domain, with the rest obtained from reference TRBV7-3 and TRBJ1-4, is as follows: GAGVSQTPSNKVTEKGKYVELRCDPISGHTALYWYRQSLGQGPEFLIYFQGTGAADDSGLPNDRFFAVRPEGSVSTLKIQRTERGDSAVYLCASSPTGDRNEKLFFGSGTQLSVL.

The gene calls are TRBV4-3 and TRBJ2-2, with D possibly being TRBD1 (6 bases). CDR3 length: 15 residues. V was clipped by 1 base and J by 6 bases, with 12 bases between them. The germline CDR1 and CDR2 sequences are LGHNA and YSLEER. The DNA of the CDR3 is TGCGCCAGCAGCCAAGGGATAGGGGGTGCCGGGGAGCTGTTTTTT. Translated, it gives CASSQGIGGAGELFF.

The DNA for the CDR3 is TGCAGTGCTAGTTTTTCGGGGAGGGGTTACGCCTACGAGCAGTACTTC. Residues: CSASFSGRGYAYEQYF. This chain links TRBV20-1 with TRBJ2-7; 7 bases fit TRBD2. This CDR3 contains 16 residues. The V segment lost 3 bases and the J segment 2 bases; nucleotides outside the gene matches: 13. Per the germline V gene, CDR1 is DFQATT and CDR2 is SNEGSKA (reference sequence).

The rearrangement joins TRBV5-6 to TRBJ2-6; D is ambiguous. Germline V lookup: CDR1 SGHDT, CDR2 YYEEEE. V dropped 4 bases and J dropped 4 bases, with 6 bases sitting between them. CDR3 length equals 13 residues. CDR3 amino acids: CASSLRGANVLTF. CDR3 bases: TGTGCCAGCAGCCTGCGGGGGGCCAACGTCCTGACTTTC.